This T cell receptor (beta chain) was retrieved from a study of blood T cell repertoires in COVID-19. In the study overall: Sites in the United States, Italy and Spain provided acute and convalescent COVID-19 samples.

The authors' processing: It was from reference gene primer amplification that nucleated cell counts were estimated. Here immunoSEQ multiplex PCR was the method, and the copy in TCRdb shows in-frame clones only, minus some. That table is the source of V, J and clone size, and D and trimming were worked out from the DNA. Of some 150,000 clones listed, roughly 80% are singletons. The germline CDR1 and CDR2 sequences are LNHDA and SQIVND (reference sequence). This CDR3 is built from 15 residues. The germline V and J ends were trimmed by 1 base and 4 bases, with 14 bases remaining between them. The chain joins TRBV19 to TRBJ2-7, with D possibly matching TRBD2 (7 bases). This clonotype was sampled from a human donor with acute or convalescent COVID-19. The donor label of this sample is uncertain. What was sequenced was peripheral blood. The CDR3 is CASSIVWGGRYEQYF. DNA of the CDR3: TGTGCCAGTAGTATAGTTTGGGGGGGCCGGTACGAGCAGTACTTC. The full variable domain, its missing parts supplied by reference TRBV19 and TRBJ2-7, is DGGITQSPKYLFRKEGQNVTLSCEQNLNHDAMYWYRQDPGQGLRLIYYSQIVNDFQKGDIAEGYSVSREKKESFPLTVTSAQKNPTAFYLCASSIVWGGRYEQYFGPGTRLTVT.